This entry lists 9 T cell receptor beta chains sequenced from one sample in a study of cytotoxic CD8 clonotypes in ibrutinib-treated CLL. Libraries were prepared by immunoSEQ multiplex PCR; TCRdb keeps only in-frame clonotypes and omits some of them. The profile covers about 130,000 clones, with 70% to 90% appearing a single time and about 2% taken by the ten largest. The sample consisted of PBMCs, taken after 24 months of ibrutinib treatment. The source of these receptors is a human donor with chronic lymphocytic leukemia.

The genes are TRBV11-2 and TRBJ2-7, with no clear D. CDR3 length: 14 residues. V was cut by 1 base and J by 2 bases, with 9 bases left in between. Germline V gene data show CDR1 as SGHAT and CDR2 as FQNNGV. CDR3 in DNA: TGTGCCAGCAGCTTAGGGACGGGCCCCTACGAGCAGTACTTC. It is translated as CASSLGTGPYEQYF.

Here the CDR3 reads CASSLTGTSSGYTF. The CDR3 DNA sequence: TGTGCCAGCAGCTTAACTGGGACGTCGTCCGGCTACACCTTC. V usage is TRBV7-3 and J usage is TRBJ1-2, with D perhaps TRBD1 (5 bases). V gave up 0 bases and J gave up 8 bases, with 13 bases separating them. CDR3 length: 14 residues. Per the germline V gene, CDR1 is SGHTA and CDR2 is FQGTGA.

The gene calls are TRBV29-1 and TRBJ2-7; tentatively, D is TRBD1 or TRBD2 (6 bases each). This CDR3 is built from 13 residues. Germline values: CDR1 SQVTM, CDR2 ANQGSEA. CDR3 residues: CSIRGGPGYEQYF. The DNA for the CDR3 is TGCAGTATTCGAGGGGGGCCGGGCTACGAGCAGTACTTC.

CDR3 sequence reads: CAWIRGPYGYTF. The CDR3 DNA sequence: TGTGCCTGGATCCGGGGGCCATATGGCTACACCTTC. J is TRBJ1-2 and V is TRBV30, with D possibly TRBD1 on 6 matching bases. CDR3 length: 12 residues. The germline V gene encodes CDR1 GTSNPN and CDR2 SVGIG (reference sequence). The V end was cut by 4 bases, the J end by 5 bases, with 11 bases between. The full variable domain, with the rest looked up from reference TRBV30 and TRBJ1-2, is SQTIHQWPATLVQPVGSPLSLECTVEGTSNPNLYWYRQAAGRGLQLLFYSVGIGQISSEVPQNLSASRPQDRQFILSSKKLLLSDSGFYLCAWIRGPYGYTFGSGTRLTVV.

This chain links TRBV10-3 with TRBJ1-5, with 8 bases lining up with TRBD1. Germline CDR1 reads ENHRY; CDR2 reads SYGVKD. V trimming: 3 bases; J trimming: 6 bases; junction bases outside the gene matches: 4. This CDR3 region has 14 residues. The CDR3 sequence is CAISDKDRAQPQHF. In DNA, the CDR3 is TGTGCCATCAGTGACAAGGACAGGGCTCAGCCCCAGCATTTT.

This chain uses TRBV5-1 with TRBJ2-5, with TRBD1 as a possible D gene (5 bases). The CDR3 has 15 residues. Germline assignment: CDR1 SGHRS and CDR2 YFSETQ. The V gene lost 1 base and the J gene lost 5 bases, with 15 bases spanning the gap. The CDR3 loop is CASSLQTTTAETQYF. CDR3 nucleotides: TGCGCCAGCAGCTTGCAAACCACGACAGCGGAGACCCAGTACTTC. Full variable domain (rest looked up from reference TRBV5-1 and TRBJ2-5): KAGVTQTPRYLIKTRGQQVTLSCSPISGHRSVSWYQQTPGQGLQFLFEYFSETQRNKGNFPGRFSGRQFSNSRSEMNVSTLELGDSALYLCASSLQTTTAETQYFGPGTRLLVL.

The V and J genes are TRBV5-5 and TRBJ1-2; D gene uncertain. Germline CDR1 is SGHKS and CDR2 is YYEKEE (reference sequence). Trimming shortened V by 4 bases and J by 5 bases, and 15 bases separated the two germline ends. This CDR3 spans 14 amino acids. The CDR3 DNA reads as TGTGCCAGCAGCCCCTTTGGAGTCAGATATGGCTACACCTTC. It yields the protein CASSPFGVRYGYTF.

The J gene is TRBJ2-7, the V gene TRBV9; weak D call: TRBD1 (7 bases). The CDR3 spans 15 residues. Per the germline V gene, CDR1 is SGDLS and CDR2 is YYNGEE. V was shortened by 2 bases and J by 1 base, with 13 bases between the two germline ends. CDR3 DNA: TGTGCCAGCAGCGTTAGGTCAGGGGGGTCCTACGAGCAGTACTTC. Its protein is CASSVRSGGSYEQYF.

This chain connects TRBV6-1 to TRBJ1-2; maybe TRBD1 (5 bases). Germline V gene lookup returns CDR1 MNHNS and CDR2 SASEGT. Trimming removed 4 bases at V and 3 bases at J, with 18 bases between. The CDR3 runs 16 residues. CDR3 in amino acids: CASSGASGTGYYGYTF. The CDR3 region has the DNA TGTGCCAGCAGTGGGGCTTCGGGGACGGGATACTATGGCTACACCTTC.